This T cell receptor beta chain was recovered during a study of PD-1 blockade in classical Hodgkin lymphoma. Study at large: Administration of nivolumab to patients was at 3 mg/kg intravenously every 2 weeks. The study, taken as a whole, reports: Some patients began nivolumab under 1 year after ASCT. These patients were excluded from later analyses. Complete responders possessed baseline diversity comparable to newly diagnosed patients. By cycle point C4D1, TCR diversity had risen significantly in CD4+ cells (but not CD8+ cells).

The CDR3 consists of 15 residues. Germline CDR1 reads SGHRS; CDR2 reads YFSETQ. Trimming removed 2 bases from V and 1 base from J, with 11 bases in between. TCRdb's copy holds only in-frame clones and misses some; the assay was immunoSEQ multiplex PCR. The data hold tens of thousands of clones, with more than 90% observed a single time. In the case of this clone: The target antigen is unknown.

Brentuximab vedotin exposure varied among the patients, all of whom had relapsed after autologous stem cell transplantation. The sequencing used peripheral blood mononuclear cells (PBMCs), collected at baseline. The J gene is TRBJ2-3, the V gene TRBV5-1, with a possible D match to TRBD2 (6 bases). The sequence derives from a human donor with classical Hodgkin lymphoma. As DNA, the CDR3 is TGCGCCAGCAGCTTTGGGAGGTTGGGCACAGATACGCAGTATTTT. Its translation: CASSFGRLGTDTQYF.